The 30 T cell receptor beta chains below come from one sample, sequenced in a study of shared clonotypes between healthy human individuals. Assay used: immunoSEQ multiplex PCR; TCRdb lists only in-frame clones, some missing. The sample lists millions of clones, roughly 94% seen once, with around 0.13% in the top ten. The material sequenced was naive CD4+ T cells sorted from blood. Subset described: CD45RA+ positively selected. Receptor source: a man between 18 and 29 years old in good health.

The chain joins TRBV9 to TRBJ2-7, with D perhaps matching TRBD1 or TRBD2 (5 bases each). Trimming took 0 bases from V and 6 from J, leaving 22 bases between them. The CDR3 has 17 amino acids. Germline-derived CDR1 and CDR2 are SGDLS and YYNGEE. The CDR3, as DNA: TGTGCCAGCAGCGTAGGGCAGGGTTCGACTACCCTAGGCGAGCAGTACTTC. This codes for CASSVGQGSTTLGEQYF.

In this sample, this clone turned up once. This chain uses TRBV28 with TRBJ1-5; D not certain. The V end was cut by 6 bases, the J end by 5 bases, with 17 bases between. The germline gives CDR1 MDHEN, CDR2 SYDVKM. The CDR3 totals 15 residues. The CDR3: CASSWPDSTHQPQHF. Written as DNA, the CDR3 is TGTGCCAGCAGCTGGCCGGACTCCACGCATCAGCCCCAGCATTTT.

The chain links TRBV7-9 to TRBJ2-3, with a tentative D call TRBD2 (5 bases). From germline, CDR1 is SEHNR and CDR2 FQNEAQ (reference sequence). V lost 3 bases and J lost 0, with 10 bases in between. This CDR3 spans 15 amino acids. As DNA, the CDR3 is TGTGCCAGCAGCTTTTTGGGAGCTAGCACAGATACGCAGTATTTT. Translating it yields CASSFLGASTDTQYF.

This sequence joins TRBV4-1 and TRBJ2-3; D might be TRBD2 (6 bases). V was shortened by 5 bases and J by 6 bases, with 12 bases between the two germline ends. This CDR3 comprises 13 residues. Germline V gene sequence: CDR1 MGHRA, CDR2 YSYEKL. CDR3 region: CASSTLALDTQYF. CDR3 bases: TGCGCCAGCAGCACCCTAGCGTTGGATACGCAGTATTTT.

CDR3 sequence: CASSFGTAGLYEQYF. The CDR3 bases are TGTGCCAGCAGCTTCGGGACCGCAGGCCTTTACGAGCAGTACTTC. The V call is TRBV5-5, the J call TRBJ2-7; D possibly uses TRBD1 or TRBD2 (5 bases each). The germline V gene encodes CDR1 SGHKS and CDR2 YYEKEE (reference sequence). The CDR3 sequence is 15 residues long. V was pared by 2 bases and J by 4 bases, with 16 bases between.

DNA for the CDR3: TGTGCCAGCAGTTACGATCGGCGAGGGACTGAAGCTTTCTTT. This gives the protein CASSYDRRGTEAFF. V and J are TRBV6-5 and TRBJ1-1; no definite D call. Trimming cost V 2 bases and J 5 bases, with 12 bases left between them. CDR3 length: 14 residues. The germline gives CDR1 MNHEY, CDR2 SVGAGI.

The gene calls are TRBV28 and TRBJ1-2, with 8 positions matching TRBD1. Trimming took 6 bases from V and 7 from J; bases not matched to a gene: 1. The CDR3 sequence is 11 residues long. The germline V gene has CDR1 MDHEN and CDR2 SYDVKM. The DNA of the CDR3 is TGTGCCAGCAGGGACAGGGTTGGCTACACCTTC. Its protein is CASRDRVGYTF.

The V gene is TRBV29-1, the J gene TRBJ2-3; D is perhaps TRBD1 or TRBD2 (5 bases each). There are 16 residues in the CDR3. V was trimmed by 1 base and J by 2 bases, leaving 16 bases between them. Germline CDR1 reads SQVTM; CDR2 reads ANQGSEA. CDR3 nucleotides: TGCAGCGTTGAAGGGGGGAAACGGGGTCTCACAGATACGCAGTATTTT. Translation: CSVEGGKRGLTDTQYF.

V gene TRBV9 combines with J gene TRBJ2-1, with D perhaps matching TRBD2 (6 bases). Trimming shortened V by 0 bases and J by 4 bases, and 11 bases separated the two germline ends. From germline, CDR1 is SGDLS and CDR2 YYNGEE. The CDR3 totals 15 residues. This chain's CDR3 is CASSVGLGEYNEQFF. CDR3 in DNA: TGTGCCAGCAGCGTAGGACTAGGGGAATACAATGAGCAGTTCTTC.

DNA of the CDR3: TGCGCCAGCAGCTTGGGGGATGTGGTCAAGAACTATGGCTACACCTTC. This translates into CASSLGDVVKNYGYTF. The rearrangement joins TRBV5-1 to TRBJ1-2, with D unclear. The germline gives CDR1 SGHRS, CDR2 YFSETQ. Trimming cost V 0 bases and J 2 bases, with 14 bases left between them. CDR3 length equals 16 residues.

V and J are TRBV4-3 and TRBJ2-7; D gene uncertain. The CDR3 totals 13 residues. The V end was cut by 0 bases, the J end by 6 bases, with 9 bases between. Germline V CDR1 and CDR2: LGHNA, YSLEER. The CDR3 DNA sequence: TGCGCCAGCAGCCAAGAGAAAGGCATCGAGCAGTACTTC. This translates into CASSQEKGIEQYF.

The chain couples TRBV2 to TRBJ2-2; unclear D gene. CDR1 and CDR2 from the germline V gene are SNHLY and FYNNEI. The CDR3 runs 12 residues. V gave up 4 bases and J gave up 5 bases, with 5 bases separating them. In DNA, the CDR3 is TGTGCCAGCAGTGTGCGGACCGGGGAGCTGTTTTTT. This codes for CASSVRTGELFF.

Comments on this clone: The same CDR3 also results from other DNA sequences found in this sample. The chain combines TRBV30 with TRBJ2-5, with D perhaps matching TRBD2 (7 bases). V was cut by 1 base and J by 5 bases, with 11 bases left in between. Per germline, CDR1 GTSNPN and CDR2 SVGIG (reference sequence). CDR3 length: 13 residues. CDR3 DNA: TGTGCCTGGAGTGGAGGGAGGGGGGAGACCCAGTACTTC. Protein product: CAWSGGRGETQYF.

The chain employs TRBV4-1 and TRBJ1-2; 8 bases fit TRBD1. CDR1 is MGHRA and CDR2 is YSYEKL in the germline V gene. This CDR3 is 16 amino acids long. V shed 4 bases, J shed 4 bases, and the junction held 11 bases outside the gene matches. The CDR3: CASSLVADRVAYGYTF. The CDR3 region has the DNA TGCGCCAGCAGCCTTGTGGCGGACAGGGTGGCCTATGGCTACACCTTC.

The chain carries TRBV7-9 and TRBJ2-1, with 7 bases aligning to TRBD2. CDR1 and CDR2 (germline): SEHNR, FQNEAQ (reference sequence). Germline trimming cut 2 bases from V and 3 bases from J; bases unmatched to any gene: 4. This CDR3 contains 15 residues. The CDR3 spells CASSLSGTIYNEQFF. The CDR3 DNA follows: TGTGCCAGCAGCTTATCAGGGACTATCTACAATGAGCAGTTCTTC.

Here the CDR3 DNA reads TGCGCCAGCAGCTTACATCTGTTGGTAGATGGCACTGAAGCTTTCTTT. Amino acids: CASSLHLLVDGTEAFF. The chain has TRBV5-1 and TRBJ1-1, with no clear D. The CDR3 consists of 16 residues. V lost 2 bases, J lost 4 bases, and 18 bases lay in between. CDR1 and CDR2 (germline): SGHRS, YFSETQ.

Here the CDR3 DNA reads TGTGCCTGGAACGGCGGAAGGACCTCTAGCTCTGGAAACACCATATATTTT. Translating gives CAWNGGRTSSSGNTIYF. The chain employs TRBV30 and TRBJ1-3; D not certain. The CDR3 runs to 17 residues. V lost 4 bases and J 0 bases, leaving 19 bases between the germline ends. Germline V gene sequence: CDR1 GTSNPN, CDR2 SVGIG (reference sequence).

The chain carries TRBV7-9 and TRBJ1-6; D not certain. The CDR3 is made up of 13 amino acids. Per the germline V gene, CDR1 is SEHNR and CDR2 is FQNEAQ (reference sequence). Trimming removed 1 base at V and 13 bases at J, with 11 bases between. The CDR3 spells CASSLDGVLPLHF. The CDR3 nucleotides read TGTGCCAGCAGCTTAGACGGCGTTCTCCCCCTCCACTTT.

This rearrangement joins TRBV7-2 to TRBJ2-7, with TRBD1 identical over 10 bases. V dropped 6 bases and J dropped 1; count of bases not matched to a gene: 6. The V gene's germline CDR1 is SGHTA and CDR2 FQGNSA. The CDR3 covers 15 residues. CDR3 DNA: TGTGCCAGCAGGGAGACAGGGGGCCCTTCCTACGAGCAGTACTTC. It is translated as CASRETGGPSYEQYF.

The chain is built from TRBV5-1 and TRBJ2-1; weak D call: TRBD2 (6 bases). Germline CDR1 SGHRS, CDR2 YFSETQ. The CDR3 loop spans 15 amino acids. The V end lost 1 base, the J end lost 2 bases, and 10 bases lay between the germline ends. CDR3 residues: CASSLMEGPYNEQFF. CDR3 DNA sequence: TGCGCCAGCAGCTTGATGGAGGGTCCCTACAATGAGCAGTTCTTC.

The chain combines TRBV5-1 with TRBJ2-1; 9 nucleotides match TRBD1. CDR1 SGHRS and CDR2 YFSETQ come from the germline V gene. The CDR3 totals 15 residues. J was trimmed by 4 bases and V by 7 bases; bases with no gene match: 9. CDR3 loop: CASEGDRVGYNEQFF. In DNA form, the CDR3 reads TGCGCCAGCGAAGGGGACAGGGTAGGATACAATGAGCAGTTCTTC.

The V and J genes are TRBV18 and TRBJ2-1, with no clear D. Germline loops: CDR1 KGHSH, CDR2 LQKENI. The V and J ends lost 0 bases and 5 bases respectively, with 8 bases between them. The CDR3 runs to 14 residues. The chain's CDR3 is CASSPPASDNEQFF. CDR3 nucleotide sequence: TGTGCCAGCTCACCACCGGCGTCGGACAATGAGCAGTTCTTC.

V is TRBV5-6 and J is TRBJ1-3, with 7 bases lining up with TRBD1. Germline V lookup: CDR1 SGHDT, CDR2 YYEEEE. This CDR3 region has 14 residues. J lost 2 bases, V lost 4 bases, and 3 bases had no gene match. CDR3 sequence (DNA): TGTGCCAGCAGCGCGACAGGGACTGGAAACACCATATATTTT. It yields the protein CASSATGTGNTIYF.

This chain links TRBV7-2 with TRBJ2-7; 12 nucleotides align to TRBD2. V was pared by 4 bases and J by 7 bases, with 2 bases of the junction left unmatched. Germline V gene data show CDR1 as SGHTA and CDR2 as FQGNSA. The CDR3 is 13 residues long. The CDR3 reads CASSSGLAGEQYF. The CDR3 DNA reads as TGTGCCAGCAGCTCCGGACTAGCGGGGGAGCAGTACTTC.

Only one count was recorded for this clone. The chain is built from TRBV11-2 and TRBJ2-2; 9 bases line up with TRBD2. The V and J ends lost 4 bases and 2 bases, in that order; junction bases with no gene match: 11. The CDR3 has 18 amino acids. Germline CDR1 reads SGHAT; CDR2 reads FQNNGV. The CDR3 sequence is CASSSKLRLAVNTGELFF. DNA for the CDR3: TGTGCCAGCAGCTCGAAGCTTAGACTAGCGGTCAACACCGGGGAGCTGTTTTTT.

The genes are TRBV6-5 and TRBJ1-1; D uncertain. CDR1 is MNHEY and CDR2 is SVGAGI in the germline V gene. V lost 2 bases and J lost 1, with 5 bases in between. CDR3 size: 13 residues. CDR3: CASSYNKNTEAFF. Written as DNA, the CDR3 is TGTGCCAGCAGTTACAACAAGAACACTGAAGCTTTCTTT.

Here the CDR3 DNA reads TGCGCCAGCAGGTACGGGACTAGCGGGAGGGCCGAGGTATCCCCCGAGCAGTACTTC. Its translation is CASRYGTSGRAEVSPEQYF. The V gene is TRBV5-1, the J gene TRBJ2-7; 16 bases map to TRBD2. The CDR3 totals 19 residues. Germline V gene sequence: CDR1 SGHRS, CDR2 YFSETQ. V lost 5 bases to trimming and J lost 6 bases; unmatched junction nucleotides: 17.

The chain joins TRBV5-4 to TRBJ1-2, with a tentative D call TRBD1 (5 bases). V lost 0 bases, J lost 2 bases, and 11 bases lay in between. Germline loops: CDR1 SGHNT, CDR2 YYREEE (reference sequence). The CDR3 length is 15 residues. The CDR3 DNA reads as TGTGCCAGCAGCTTGGCCCAGGGAATCAACTATGGCTACACCTTC. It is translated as CASSLAQGINYGYTF.

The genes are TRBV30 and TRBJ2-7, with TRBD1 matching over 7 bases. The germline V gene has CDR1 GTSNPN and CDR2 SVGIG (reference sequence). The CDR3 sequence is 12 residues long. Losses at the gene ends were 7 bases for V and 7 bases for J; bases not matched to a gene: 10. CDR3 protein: CAYIVQGWEQYF. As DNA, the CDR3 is TGTGCCTACATTGTACAGGGGTGGGAGCAGTACTTC.

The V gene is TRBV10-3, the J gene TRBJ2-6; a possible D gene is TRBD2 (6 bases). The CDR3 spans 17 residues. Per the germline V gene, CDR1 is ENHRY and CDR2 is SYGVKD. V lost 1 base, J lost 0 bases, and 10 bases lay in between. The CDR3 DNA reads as TGTGCCATCAGTGAGTTGGGGGGTCCCTCTGGGGCCAACGTCCTGACTTTC. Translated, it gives CAISELGGPSGANVLTF.